This entry features one T cell receptor beta chain sequence. Trimming cost V 5 bases and J 1 base; bases outside gene matches: 7. The CDR3 is 15 amino acids. From germline, CDR1 is SQVTM and CDR2 ANQGSEA. This entry belongs to a study of blood T cell repertoires in COVID-19. The assay was immunoSEQ multiplex PCR, and TCRdb's table has in-frame clones only and misses some. The sample shows more than 90,000 clones, around 80% of them seen only once. Sequencing was done on a sample of peripheral blood. The receptor comes from a man aged 65-85 years with acute or convalescent COVID-19. The chain recombines TRBV29-1 with TRBJ2-7; 11 bases agree with TRBD2. The CDR3 bases are TGCAGCGTTACTCGCGGGACTAGCGGTTCCTACGAGCAGTACTTC. Protein: CSVTRGTSGSYEQYF.